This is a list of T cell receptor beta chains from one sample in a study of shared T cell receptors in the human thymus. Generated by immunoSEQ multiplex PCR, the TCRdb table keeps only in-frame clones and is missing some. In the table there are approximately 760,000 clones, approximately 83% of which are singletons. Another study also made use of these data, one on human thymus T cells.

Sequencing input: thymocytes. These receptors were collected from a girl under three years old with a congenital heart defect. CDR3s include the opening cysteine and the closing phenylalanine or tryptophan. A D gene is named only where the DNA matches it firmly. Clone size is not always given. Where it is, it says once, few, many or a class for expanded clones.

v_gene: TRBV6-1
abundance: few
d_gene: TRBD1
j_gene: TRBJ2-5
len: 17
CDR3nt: TGTGCCAGCAGTGAAGTCCCGACAGGGGGCTCAAAGGAGACCCAGTACTTC
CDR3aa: CASSEVPTGGSKETQYF

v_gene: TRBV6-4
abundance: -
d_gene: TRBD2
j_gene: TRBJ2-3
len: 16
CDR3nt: TGTGCCAGCAGTGACTCGGTAGCGGGGGGTCTGGATACGCAGTATTTT
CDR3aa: CASSDSVAGGLDTQYF

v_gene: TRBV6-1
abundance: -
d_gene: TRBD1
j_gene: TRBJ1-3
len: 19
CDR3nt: TGTGCCAGCAGTGAAGGTAACTGTTCGGACAGGGGCCCTGGAAACACCATATATTTT
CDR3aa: CASSEGNCSDRGPGNTIYF

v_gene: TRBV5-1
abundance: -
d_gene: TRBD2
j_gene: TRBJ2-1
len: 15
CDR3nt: TGCGCCAGCAGCATTCCTCTAGCGGGGGGTTTGGAGCAGTTCTTC
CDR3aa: CASSIPLAGGLEQFF

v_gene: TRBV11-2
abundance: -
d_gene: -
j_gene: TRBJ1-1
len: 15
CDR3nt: TGTGCCAGCAGCTCGATCCGGGACAAGAACACTGAAGCTTTCTTT
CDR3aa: CASSSIRDKNTEAFF

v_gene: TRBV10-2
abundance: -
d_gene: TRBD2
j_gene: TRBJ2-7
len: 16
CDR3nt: TGCGCCAGCAGCTCCGGAGCAGCGGGGTTCTCCTACGAGCAGTACTTC
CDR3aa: CASSSGAAGFSYEQYF

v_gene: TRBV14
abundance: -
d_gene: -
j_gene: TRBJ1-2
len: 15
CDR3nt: TGTGCCAGCAGCCAAGGGGCCCTGACAGTGGCTGGCTACACCTTC
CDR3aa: CASSQGALTVAGYTF

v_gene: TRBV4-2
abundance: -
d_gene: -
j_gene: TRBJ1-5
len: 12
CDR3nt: TGTGCCAGCAGCCACCGGAATCAGCCCCAGCATTTT
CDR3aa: CASSHRNQPQHF

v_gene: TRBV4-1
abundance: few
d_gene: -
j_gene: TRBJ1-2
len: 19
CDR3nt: TGCGCCAGCAGCCAAGGGAACCTTAGTTGGGGGCCTACTAACTATGGCTACACCTTC
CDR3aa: CASSQGNLSWGPTNYGYTF

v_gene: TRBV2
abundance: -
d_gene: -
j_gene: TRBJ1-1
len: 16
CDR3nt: TGTGCCAGCAGAGACATCCCGGGACAATGGAACACTGAAGCTTTCTTT
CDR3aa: CASRDIPGQWNTEAFF

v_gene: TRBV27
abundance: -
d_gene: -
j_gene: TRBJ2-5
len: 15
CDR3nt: TGTGCCAGCAGTTCCCCCGACAGGCGGCAAGAGACCCAGTACTTC
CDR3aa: CASSSPDRRQETQYF

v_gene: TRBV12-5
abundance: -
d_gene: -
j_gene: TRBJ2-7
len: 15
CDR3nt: TGTGCTAGTGGTTCCATGGGGCACAGGGCCAACGAGCAGTACTTC
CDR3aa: CASGSMGHRANEQYF

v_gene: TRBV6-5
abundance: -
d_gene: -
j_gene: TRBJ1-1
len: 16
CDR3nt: TGTGCCAGCAGTTACTCGATCCGGGACTGGAACACTGAAGCTTTCTTT
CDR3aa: CASSYSIRDWNTEAFF

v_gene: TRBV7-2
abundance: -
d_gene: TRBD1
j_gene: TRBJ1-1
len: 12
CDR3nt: TGTGCCAGCAGCCCTCTAGGGGGCGAAGCTTTCTTT
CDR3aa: CASSPLGGEAFF

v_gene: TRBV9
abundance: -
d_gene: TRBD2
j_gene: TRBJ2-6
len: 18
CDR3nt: TGTGCCAGCAGCTCCGGACTAGCGGGGGGGCGTGGGGCCAACGTCCTGACTTTC
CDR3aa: CASSSGLAGGRGANVLTF

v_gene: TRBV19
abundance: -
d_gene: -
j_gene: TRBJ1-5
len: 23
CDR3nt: TGTGCCAGTAGTATAAAACAACCCGAGGGAAGGAAGGGAGCCCAATATAGCAATCAGCCCCAGCATTTT
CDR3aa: CASSIKQPEGRKGAQYSNQPQHF

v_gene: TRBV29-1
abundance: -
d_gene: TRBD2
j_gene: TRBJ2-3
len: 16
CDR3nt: TGCAGCGTTGTTGCGGGGGGGCCGCGGGTCACAGATACGCAGTATTTT
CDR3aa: CSVVAGGPRVTDTQYF

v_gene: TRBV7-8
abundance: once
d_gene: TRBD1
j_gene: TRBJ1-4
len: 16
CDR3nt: TGTGCCAGCAGCTTAGCGTTTGGACAGGGCGGCGAAAAACTGTTTTTT
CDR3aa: CASSLAFGQGGEKLFF